A single sample gave rise to the 23 T cell receptor beta chains below, sequenced in a study of cytotoxic CD8 clonotypes in ibrutinib-treated CLL. Using immunoSEQ multiplex PCR, the repertoire was profiled, and TCRdb retains in-frame clones only, with some absent. The sample carries over 120,000 clones, about three quarters recorded once. The sequencing here drew on PBMCs, taken after 24 months of ibrutinib treatment. These receptors all come from a human donor with chronic lymphocytic leukemia.

CDR3 residues: CAWGPRWGGEQYF. CDR3 nucleotides: TGTGCCTGGGGACCCAGGTGGGGTGGCGAGCAGTACTTC. The chain is built from TRBV30 and TRBJ2-7; D is undetermined. CDR1 and CDR2 from the germline V gene are GTSNPN and SVGIG (reference sequence). This CDR3 spans 13 amino acids. The V and J ends lost 5 bases and 6 bases respectively, with 17 bases between them. Full variable domain (remainder filled in from reference TRBV30 and TRBJ2-7): SQTIHQWPATLVQPVGSPLSLECTVEGTSNPNLYWYRQAAGRGLQLLFYSVGIGQISSEVPQNLSASRPQDRQFILSSKKLLLSDSGFYLCAWGPRWGGEQYFGPGTRLTVT.

This clone was counted a single time. V gene TRBV6-1 combines with J gene TRBJ2-7; D is tentatively TRBD1 or TRBD2 (7 bases each). This CDR3 is built from 14 residues. The germline CDR1 and CDR2 sequences are MNHNS and SASEGT. Trimming took off 6 bases at V and 5 bases at J, with 17 bases between the two ends. The CDR3 coding sequence is TGTGCCAGCAGCCCAGGGGGGGGCAGGGACGAGCAGTACTTC. Its translation: CASSPGGGRDEQYF.

A note on this clone: Other DNA sequences of this sample code for an identical CDR3. The chain combines TRBV7-2 with TRBJ1-5; D uncertain. V was trimmed by 3 bases and J by 7 bases, leaving 7 bases between them. The CDR3 totals 12 residues. CDR1 and CDR2 from the germline V gene are SGHTA and FQGNSA. The CDR3 protein is CASSFPGQPQHF. The CDR3 DNA follows: TGTGCCAGCAGCTTCCCTGGGCAGCCCCAGCATTTT.

The chain recombines TRBV19 with TRBJ1-2; 7 bases fit TRBD1. The CDR3 runs to 14 residues. The junction had 7 bases not matched to a gene; V was cut back by 9 bases and J by 0 bases. Germline CDR1 and CDR2: LNHDA and SQIVND (reference sequence). The chain's CDR3 is CASSLGTANYGYTF. CDR3 DNA sequence: TGTGCCAGCTCTTTGGGGACAGCTAACTATGGCTACACCTTC.

The chain carries TRBV18 and TRBJ1-5; possibly TRBD1 for D (5 bases). Germline CDR1 KGHSH, CDR2 LQKENI. This CDR3 spans 18 amino acids. Trimming removed 3 bases at V and 2 bases at J, with 20 bases between. The CDR3 protein is CASSPYGQASSGNQPQHF. In DNA form, the CDR3 reads TGTGCCAGCTCACCCTACGGACAAGCCTCTTCGGGCAATCAGCCCCAGCATTTT.

The chain joins TRBV6-1 to TRBJ1-1; D gene unclear. The germline V gene has CDR1 MNHNS and CDR2 SASEGT. This CDR3 has 12 residues. Trimming cost V 7 bases and J 7 bases, with 13 bases left between them. The CDR3 DNA sequence: TGTGCCAGCAAGGGTGGGCAGCTTGAAGCTTTCTTT. The encoded protein is CASKGGQLEAFF.

V usage is TRBV6-4 and J usage is TRBJ1-2, with 9 bases lining up with TRBD1. J was trimmed by 8 bases and V by 0 bases; bases with no gene match: 10. The CDR3 loop spans 16 amino acids. Germline values: CDR1 MRHNA, CDR2 SNTAGT. CDR3 coding DNA: TGTGCCAGCAGTGACTCGCCGGGACAGGGCACACGGGGCTACACCTTC. Residues: CASSDSPGQGTRGYTF.

CDR3 sequence reads: CATQTSGRAGEQFF. CDR3 nucleotides: TGTGCCACACAGACTAGCGGGAGGGCTGGGGAGCAGTTCTTC. The chain links TRBV6-5 to TRBJ2-1; 14 bases fit TRBD2. From germline, CDR1 is MNHEY and CDR2 SVGAGI. The trim removed 10 bases at V and 10 bases at J, leaving 9 bases unmatched. This CDR3 region has 14 residues.

The chain recombines TRBV4-2 with TRBJ2-1; 9 positions agree with TRBD1. V gave up 3 bases and J gave up 9 bases; unmatched junction bases: 12. The CDR3 contains 16 residues. The germline V gene has CDR1 LGHNA and CDR2 YNFKEQ. The CDR3, as DNA: TGTGCCAGCAGCCAGCCCCCACAGGGGGCGGGCGGTGAGCAGTTCTTC. Its translation is CASSQPPQGAGGEQFF.

This clone was counted only a few times. V gene TRBV21-1 combines with J gene TRBJ1-2. TRBV21-1 is tagged as a pseudogene. This CDR3 region has 11 residues. The CDR3 spells CASRPGRGYTF. As DNA, the CDR3 is TGTGCCAGCAGGCCCGGGCGCGGCTACACCTTC.

The chain recombines TRBV10-3 with TRBJ1-1; D is unresolved. V shed 5 bases and J shed 7 bases, with 11 bases lying between them. This CDR3 is built from 12 residues. Germline V gene lookup returns CDR1 ENHRY and CDR2 SYGVKD. The CDR3 bases are TGTGCCATCAGTTCGACCGACGGTGAAGCTTTCTTT. Amino acid sequence: CAISSTDGEAFF.

The CDR3 region has the DNA TGCGCCAGCAGCCAGGTCGGACAGGGCCATGGCTACACCTTC. Amino acid sequence: CASSQVGQGHGYTF. The V gene is TRBV4-3, the J gene TRBJ1-2; 8 positions agree with TRBD1. The CDR3 runs 14 residues. Trimming at V came to 3 bases and at J to 6 bases, leaving 6 bases not matched to a gene. Per the germline V gene, CDR1 is LGHNA and CDR2 is YSLEER.

The genes are TRBV5-1 and TRBJ1-4, with a weak D call TRBD1 (6 bases). The CDR3 is made up of 15 amino acids. Per germline, CDR1 SGHRS and CDR2 YFSETQ. Trimming removed 4 bases from V and 6 bases from J, with 16 bases in between. The CDR3: CASSVLAQGHEKLFF. In nucleotides, the CDR3 is TGCGCCAGCAGCGTCCTCGCGCAGGGGCATGAAAAACTGTTTTTT.

This clone was recorded a few times. J is TRBJ2-7 and V is TRBV7-9, with no clear D. Germline CDR1 and CDR2: SEHNR and FQNEAQ (reference sequence). V was clipped by 5 bases and J by 4 bases, with 12 bases between them. The CDR3 is 13 residues long. The CDR3 DNA is TGTGCCAGCAGCCACGGCGACCCTTACGAGCAGTACTTC. This translates into CASSHGDPYEQYF.

CDR3 sequence reads: CASSLLGGFQETQYF. DNA for the CDR3: TGTGCCAGCAGCTTACTGGGGGGTTTTCAAGAGACCCAGTACTTC. V usage is TRBV11-2 and J usage is TRBJ2-5; TRBD2 is a possible D gene (6 bases). The V gene's germline CDR1 is SGHAT and CDR2 FQNNGV. The germline V and J ends were trimmed by 2 bases and 2 bases, with 12 bases remaining between them. This CDR3 comprises 15 residues.

This chain uses TRBV7-8 with TRBJ1-5; no clear D gene. The CDR3 is 14 residues long. The germline CDR1 and CDR2 sequences are SGHVS and FQNEAQ. Trimming pared 0 bases from V and 5 bases from J, leaving 8 bases between. In nucleotides, the CDR3 is TGTGCCAGCAGCTTAGCGAGAATCGATCAGCCCCAGCATTTT. This codes for CASSLARIDQPQHF.

A few counts support this clone. This CDR3 is CASSLGVPYNEQFF. CDR3 coding DNA: TGTGCCAGCAGCTTAGGAGTGCCCTACAATGAGCAGTTCTTC. The genes are TRBV7-2 and TRBJ2-1; D is unclear. CDR1 is SGHTA, CDR2 FQGNSA, per germline. CDR3 length: 14 residues. Trimming stripped 1 base from V and 2 bases from J, with 6 bases between.

V and J are TRBV6-5 and TRBJ2-5; D gene unclear. Trimming took off 4 bases at V and 1 base at J, with 7 bases between the two ends. The CDR3 spans 13 residues. The germline CDR1 and CDR2 sequences are MNHEY and SVGAGI. The CDR3 spells CASSSPAQETQYF. The CDR3 bases are TGTGCCAGCAGTTCCCCGGCCCAAGAGACCCAGTACTTC.

The chain combines TRBV5-6 with TRBJ2-2; TRBD1 matches at 7 bases. Unmatched junction bases numbered 6, after V lost 5 bases and J lost 8 bases. Germline V gives CDR1 SGHDT, CDR2 YYEEEE. CDR3 length equals 13 residues. DNA of the CDR3: TGTGCCAGCAGTAGGGGGCGCGAAGGGGAGCTGTTTTTT. This translates into CASSRGREGELFF.

CDR3 loop: CATSRVGPGSNQPQHF. The CDR3 coding sequence is TGTGCCACCAGCAGAGTGGGCCCGGGAAGCAATCAGCCCCAGCATTTT. J is TRBJ1-5 and V is TRBV15; D uncertain. The CDR3 has 16 residues. Germline V gene sequence: CDR1 LNHNV, CDR2 YYDKDF (reference sequence). Trimming removed 1 base from V and 1 base from J, with 11 bases in between.

The rearrangement links TRBV11-2 to TRBJ2-1; TRBD2 agrees at 9 bases. Trimming at V came to 4 bases and at J to 4 bases, leaving 8 bases not matched to a gene. There are 16 residues in the CDR3. Looked up from germline, CDR1 is SGHAT and CDR2 is FQNNGV. CDR3 sequence (DNA): TGTGCCAGCAGCTCACTCTGGACTAGCGAATACAATGAGCAGTTCTTC. Protein product: CASSSLWTSEYNEQFF.

This chain connects TRBV9 to TRBJ2-1; possibly TRBD2 for D (7 bases). Germline V CDR1 and CDR2: SGDLS, YYNGEE. V lost 3 bases, J lost 9 bases, and 22 bases lay in between. The CDR3 consists of 16 residues. For the CDR3, the DNA is TGTGCCAGCAGCGCCTTGGGGGGGGCCGTGGGAGGTGAGCAGTTCTTC. This codes for CASSALGGAVGGEQFF.

The chain uses TRBV6-1 and TRBJ2-3; tentatively, D is TRBD2 (6 bases). Germline CDR1 reads MNHNS; CDR2 reads SASEGT. V was pared by 4 bases and J by 1 base, with 12 bases between. The CDR3 has 15 amino acids. The CDR3 sequence is CASSGRVWGTDTQYF. CDR3 DNA sequence: TGTGCCAGCAGTGGGAGGGTTTGGGGCACAGATACGCAGTATTTT.